Listed below are T cell receptor beta chains from one sample, sequenced in a study of T cells in Graves' hyperthyroidism and ophthalmopathy. One entry per CDR3 protein, called by TCRdb with MiXCR from the multiplex PCR reads. Of a few hundred thousand distinct CDR3 sequences listed, roughly 18% are singletons. The sample was blood. The origin of the receptors is a woman aged 40 to 50 with Graves' ophthalmopathy. Each CDR3 is given with its conserved first and last residue. Fields, in order: D gene, clone size, CDR3 length, V gene, CDR3 protein. The D gene is left open where the match is weak. The size field is filled for only some rows; it gives once, few, many or a size class.

NA many 13 TRBV6-4 CASMPTRNTEAFF
NA NA 15 TRBV25-1 CASSEYGGAKNIQYF
TRBD1 NA 15 TRBV29-1 CSVGSGRTGGWEQYF
NA once 14 TRBV7-2 CASSRNSLGNTIYF
NA many 13 TRBV6-2/TRBV6-3 CASSPAPLYGYTF
TRBD2 many 13 TRBV3-1 CASSHAGTSELFF
TRBD2 many 16 TRBV27 CASSLPGAGATDTQYF
NA many 15 TRBV2 CASSGVVGGLGEQYF
NA few 14 TRBV5-8 CASSFQGSNTEAFF
NA NA 15 TRBV5-1 CASSLSGGLGTEAFF
NA once 14 TRBV12-3/TRBV12-4 CASSFGGQNGELFF
NA NA 12 TRBV7-2 CASSDGGSPLHF
NA many 12 TRBV19 CASTDNSYEQYF
NA many 14 TRBV7-2 CASSLEAWAGELFF
TRBD1 many 14 TRBV3-1 CASSQRTGGTEAFF
TRBD2 many 15 TRBV6-5 CASSTLSGRAETQYF
TRBD2 many 21 TRBV4-3 CASSQDISWGLAASSTDTQYF
TRBD1 NA 15 TRBV5-5 CASSIGQGATGELFF
TRBD1 many 16 TRBV9 CASSAFGQGAQETQYF